This entry features one TCR beta chain sequence. Its antigen is currently unknown. These data come from a study of shared clonotypes between healthy human individuals. Study-wide results and caveats: A handful of donors shared 4.5% to 6.5% of their naive CD4 clonotypes.

TCRdb keeps only in-frame clones here, not all; method: immunoSEQ multiplex PCR. Among 2 million to 3 million clones listed, 80% to 95% were seen once. This TCR derives from a man aged 18 to 35 in good health. Some clones in this sample may be carry-over from other donors' samples. Input material: naive CD4+ T cells from PBMCs. Subset indicated: CD45RA+ positively selected.

The CDR3 DNA follows: TGTGCCAGCAGTCCCCCCGGGAACCCAAACCTTGAAGCTTTCTTT. It is translated as CASSPPGNPNLEAFF. The chain joins TRBV6-5 to TRBJ1-1; no clear D. Germline-derived CDR1 and CDR2 are MNHEY and SVGAGI. The CDR3 runs to 15 residues. V lost 5 bases and J 7 bases, leaving 20 bases between the germline ends.